This T cell receptor (beta chain) was retrieved from a study of T cells in tumors and immune-related adverse events. Assay: immunoSEQ multiplex PCR; the TCRdb copy retains only in-frame clones and omits some. The sample shows over 7,000 clones, 94% of them seen only once. Here the sequenced sample was lymph node tissue, taken from a patient treated with anti-PD-1 therapy. The origin of this receptor is a female donor with metastatic renal cell carcinoma.

CDR3: CASSLLRDGVSIWGSPLHF. CDR3 coding DNA: TGTGCCAGCAGCCTACTCCGGGACGGGGTGTCGATTTGGGGAAGTCCCCTCCACTTT. The chain couples TRBV27 to TRBJ1-6; D possibly corresponds to TRBD1 (5 bases). The CDR3 spans 19 residues. The V end lost 6 bases, the J end lost 13 bases, and 34 bases lay between the germline ends. Germline assignment: CDR1 MNHEY and CDR2 SMNVEV (reference sequence).